This T cell receptor (beta chain) is from a study of T-cell memory formation after mild COVID-19. Study information: Clusters of TCRs were largely donor specific. Findings and limits, study-wide: Proof of SARS-CoV-2 specificity was absent for the second-wave clones that crested on day 37.

CDR1 and CDR2 from the germline V gene are SEHNR and FQNEAQ (reference sequence). V lost 6 bases and J lost 1, with 6 bases in between. The CDR3 has 12 amino acids. Concerning this clonotype itself: Antigen specificity is unknown.

Via MiXCR, TCRdb re-called the 5' RACE reads, giving one row per CDR3 protein. The table shows about 160,000 distinct CDR3 sequences, with roughly 31% occurring only once. The chain carries TRBV7-9 and TRBJ1-1; D is possibly TRBD1 (5 bases). Source material: PBMCs or a T cell subset sorted from them (not recorded which). The receptor's source is an adult woman who had mild COVID-19 (a few samples of this study predate the infection). Cell type and time point are not known. CDR3: CASRGANTEAFF. Written as DNA, the CDR3 is TGTGCCAGCAGAGGGGCGAACACTGAAGCTTTCTTT. The variable domain in full, with the rest retrieved from reference TRBV7-9 and TRBJ1-1, is DTGVSQNPRHKITKRGQNVTFRCDPISEHNRLYWYRQTLGQGPEFLTYFQNEAQLEKSRLLSDRFSAERPKGSFSTLEIQRTEQGDSAMYLCASRGANTEAFFGQGTRLTVV.